This T cell receptor (beta chain) appears in the sequencing data of a study of blood T cell repertoires in COVID-19. At the level of the study: Samples of COVID-19 (acute and convalescent) were obtained from the United States, Italy and Spain. T cells, B-cell-depleted T cells, or PBMCs provided the cDNA or gDNA that served as material.

Cohorts were determined from participant-reported clinical history. Resolution of symptoms, clearance, or two negative PCRs was present in recovered Cohort 3 donors. Produced via immunoSEQ multiplex PCR; TCRdb's table is partial and in-frame only. The table has under 200,000 clones, over 75% seen once; the top ten hold about 7%. Material for sequencing was PBMCs or T cells enriched from blood (not recorded which). The TCR comes from a woman aged 45-60 years who had recovered from COVID-19.

CDR3 amino acids: CASTRKGWNTEAFF. The CDR3 DNA reads as TGTGCCAGCACCCGGAAGGGGTGGAACACTGAAGCTTTCTTT. This chain connects TRBV5-5 to TRBJ1-1, with D perhaps TRBD1 (5 bases). The CDR3 covers 14 residues. V was pared by 6 bases and J by 1 base, with 13 bases between. Germline V gene data show CDR1 as SGHKS and CDR2 as YYEKEE (reference sequence).